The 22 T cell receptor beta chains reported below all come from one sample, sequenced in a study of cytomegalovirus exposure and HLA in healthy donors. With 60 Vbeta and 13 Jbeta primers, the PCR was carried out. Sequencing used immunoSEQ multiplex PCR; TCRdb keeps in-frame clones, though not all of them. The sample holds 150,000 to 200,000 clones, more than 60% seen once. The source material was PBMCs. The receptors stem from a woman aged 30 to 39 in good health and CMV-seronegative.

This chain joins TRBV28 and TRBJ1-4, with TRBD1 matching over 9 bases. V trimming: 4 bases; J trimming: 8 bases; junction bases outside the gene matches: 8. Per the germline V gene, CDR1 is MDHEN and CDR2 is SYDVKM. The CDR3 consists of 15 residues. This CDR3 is CASSSPGQGGEKLFF. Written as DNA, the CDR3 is TGTGCCAGCAGTTCCCCGGGACAGGGAGGCGAAAAACTGTTTTTT.

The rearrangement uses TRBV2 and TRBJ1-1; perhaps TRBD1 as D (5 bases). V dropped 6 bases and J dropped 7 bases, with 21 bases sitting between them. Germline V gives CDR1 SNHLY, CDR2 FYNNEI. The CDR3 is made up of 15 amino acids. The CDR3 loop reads CASRTQGLGSGEAFF. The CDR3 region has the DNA TGTGCCAGCAGAACGCAGGGTTTGGGGTCTGGTGAAGCTTTCTTT.

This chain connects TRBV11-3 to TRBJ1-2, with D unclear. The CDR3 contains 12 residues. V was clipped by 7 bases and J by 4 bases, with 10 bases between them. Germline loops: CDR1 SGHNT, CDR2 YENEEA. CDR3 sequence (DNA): TGTGCCAGCACCCGGGAGCTCTATGGCTACACCTTC. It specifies CASTRELYGYTF.

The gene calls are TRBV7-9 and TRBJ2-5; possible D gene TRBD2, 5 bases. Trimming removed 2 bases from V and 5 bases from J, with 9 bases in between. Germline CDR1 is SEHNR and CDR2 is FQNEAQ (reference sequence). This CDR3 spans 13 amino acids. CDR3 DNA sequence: TGTGCCAGCAGCTTATCTCGGGGTGAGACCCAGTACTTC. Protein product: CASSLSRGETQYF. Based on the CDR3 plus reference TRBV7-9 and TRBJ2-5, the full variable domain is DTGVSQNPRHKITKRGQNVTFRCDPISEHNRLYWYRQTLGQGPEFLTYFQNEAQLEKSRLLSDRFSAERPKGSFSTLEIQRTEQGDSAMYLCASSLSRGETQYFGPGTRLLVL.

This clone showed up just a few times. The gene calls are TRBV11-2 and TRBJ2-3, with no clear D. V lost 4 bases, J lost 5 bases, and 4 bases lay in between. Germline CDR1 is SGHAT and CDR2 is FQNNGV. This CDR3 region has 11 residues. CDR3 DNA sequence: TGTGCCAGCAGCTCACAAGATACGCAGTATTTT. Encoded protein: CASSSQDTQYF.

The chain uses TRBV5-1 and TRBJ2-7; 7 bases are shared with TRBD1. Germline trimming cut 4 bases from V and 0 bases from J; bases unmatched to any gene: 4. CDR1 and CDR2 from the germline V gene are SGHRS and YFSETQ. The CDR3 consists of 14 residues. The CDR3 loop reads CASSTTGSSYEQYF. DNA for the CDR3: TGCGCCAGCAGCACGACAGGGAGCTCCTACGAGCAGTACTTC.

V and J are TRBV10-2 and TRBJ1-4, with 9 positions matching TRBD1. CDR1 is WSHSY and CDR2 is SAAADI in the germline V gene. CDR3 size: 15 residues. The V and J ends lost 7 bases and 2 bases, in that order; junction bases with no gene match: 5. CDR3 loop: CASKTGTGTNEKLFF. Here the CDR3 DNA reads TGCGCCAGCAAAACCGGGACAGGGACTAATGAAAAACTGTTTTTT.

The CDR3 nucleotides read TGCGCCAGCAGCTTGGTCGGGGTAGTAGGCACTGAAGCTTTCTTT. It is translated as CASSLVGVVGTEAFF. V is TRBV5-1 and J is TRBJ1-1; D is ambiguous. This CDR3 region has 15 residues. The germline V and J ends were trimmed by 0 bases and 4 bases, with 13 bases remaining between them. Germline V gene lookup returns CDR1 SGHRS and CDR2 YFSETQ.

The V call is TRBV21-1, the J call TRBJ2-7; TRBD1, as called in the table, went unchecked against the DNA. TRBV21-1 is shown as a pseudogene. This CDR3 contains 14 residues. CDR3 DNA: TGTGCCAGCAAGGACATCCAAGGGGCCTACGAGCAGTACTTC. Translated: CASKDIQGAYEQYF.

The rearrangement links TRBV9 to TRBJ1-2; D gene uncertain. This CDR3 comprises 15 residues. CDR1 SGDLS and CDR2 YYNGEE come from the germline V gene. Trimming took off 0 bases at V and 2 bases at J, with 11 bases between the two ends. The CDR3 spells CASSVEVAGNYGYTF. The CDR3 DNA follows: TGTGCCAGCAGCGTAGAGGTCGCGGGGAACTATGGCTACACCTTC.

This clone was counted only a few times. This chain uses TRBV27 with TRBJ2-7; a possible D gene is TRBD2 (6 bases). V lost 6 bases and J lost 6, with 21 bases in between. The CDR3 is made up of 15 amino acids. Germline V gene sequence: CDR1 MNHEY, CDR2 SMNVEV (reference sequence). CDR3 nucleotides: TGTGCCAGCAGCCCGGGGGAGTCCGCGTGGAGCGAGCAGTACTTC. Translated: CASSPGESAWSEQYF.

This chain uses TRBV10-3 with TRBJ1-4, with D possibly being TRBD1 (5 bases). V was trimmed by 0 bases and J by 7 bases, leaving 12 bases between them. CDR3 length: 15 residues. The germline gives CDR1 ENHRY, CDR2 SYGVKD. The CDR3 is CAISESGVVFEKLFF. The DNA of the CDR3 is TGTGCCATCAGTGAGTCAGGGGTGGTCTTTGAAAAACTGTTTTTT.

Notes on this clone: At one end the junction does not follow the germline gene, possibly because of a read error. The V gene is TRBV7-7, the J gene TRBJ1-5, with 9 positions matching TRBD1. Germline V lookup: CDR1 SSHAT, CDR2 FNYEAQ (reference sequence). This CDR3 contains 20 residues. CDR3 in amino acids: CASSGGSDRGPSNSNQPQHF. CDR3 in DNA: TGTGCTAGCAGCGGAGGGTCGGACAGGGGCCCTTCTAATAGCAATCAGCCCCAGCATTTT.

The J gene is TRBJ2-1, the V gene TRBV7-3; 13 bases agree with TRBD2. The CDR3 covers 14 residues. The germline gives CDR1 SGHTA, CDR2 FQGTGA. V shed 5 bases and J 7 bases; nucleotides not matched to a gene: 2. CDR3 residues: CASSRGLAGNEQFF. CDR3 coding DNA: TGTGCCAGCAGCCGGGGACTAGCGGGGAATGAGCAGTTCTTC.

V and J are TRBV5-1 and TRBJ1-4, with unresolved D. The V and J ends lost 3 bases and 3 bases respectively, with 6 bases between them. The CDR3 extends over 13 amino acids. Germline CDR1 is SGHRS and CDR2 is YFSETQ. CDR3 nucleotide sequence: TGCGCCAGCAGCTCCCAGGCTAATGAAAAACTGTTTTTT. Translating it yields CASSSQANEKLFF.

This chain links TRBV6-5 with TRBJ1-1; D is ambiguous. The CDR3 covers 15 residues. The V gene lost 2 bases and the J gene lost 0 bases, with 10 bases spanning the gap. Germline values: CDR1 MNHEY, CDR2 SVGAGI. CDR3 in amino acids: CASSYAVGMNTEAFF. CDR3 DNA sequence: TGTGCCAGCAGTTACGCGGTCGGGATGAACACTGAAGCTTTCTTT.

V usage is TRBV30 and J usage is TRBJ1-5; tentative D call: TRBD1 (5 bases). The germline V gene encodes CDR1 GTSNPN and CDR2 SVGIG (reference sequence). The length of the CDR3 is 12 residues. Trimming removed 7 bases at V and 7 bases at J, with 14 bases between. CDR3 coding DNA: TGTGCCTCGGGGGTAGGGGTCCAGCCCCAGCATTTT. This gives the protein CASGVGVQPQHF.

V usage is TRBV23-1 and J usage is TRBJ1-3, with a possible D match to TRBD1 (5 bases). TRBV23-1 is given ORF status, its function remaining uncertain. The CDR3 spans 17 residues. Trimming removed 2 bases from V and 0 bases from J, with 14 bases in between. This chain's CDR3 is CASSQGAGWYSGNTIYF. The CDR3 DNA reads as TGCGCCAGCAGTCAAGGGGCAGGGTGGTACTCTGGAAACACCATATATTTT.

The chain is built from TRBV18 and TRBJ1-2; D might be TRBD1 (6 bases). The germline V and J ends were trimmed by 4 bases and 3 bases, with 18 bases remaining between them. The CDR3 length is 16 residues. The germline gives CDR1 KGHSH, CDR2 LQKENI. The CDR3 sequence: CASSRQVPGWDYGYTF. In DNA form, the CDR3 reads TGTGCCAGCTCACGACAGGTTCCCGGTTGGGACTATGGCTACACCTTC.

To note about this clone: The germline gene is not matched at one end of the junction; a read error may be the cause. CDR3 in DNA: TGTGCTAGCAGCGTCATCAGGGGTGGAGAGACCCAGTACTTC. Its protein product is CASSVIRGGETQYF. V gene TRBV7-7 combines with J gene TRBJ2-5; maybe TRBD1 (6 bases). Germline V gene lookup returns CDR1 SSHAT and CDR2 FNYEAQ (reference sequence). The CDR3 loop spans 14 amino acids.

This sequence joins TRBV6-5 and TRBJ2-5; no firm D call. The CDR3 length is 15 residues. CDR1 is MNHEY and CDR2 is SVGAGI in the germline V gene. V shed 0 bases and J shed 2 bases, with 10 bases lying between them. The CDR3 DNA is TGTGCCAGCAGTTACTCGATGTTACGGCAAGAGACCCAGTACTTC. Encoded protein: CASSYSMLRQETQYF.

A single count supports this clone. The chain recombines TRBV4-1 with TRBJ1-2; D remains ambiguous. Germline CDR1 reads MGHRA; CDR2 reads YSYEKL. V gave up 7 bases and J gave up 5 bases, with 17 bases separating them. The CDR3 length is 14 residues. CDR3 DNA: TGCGCCAGCACCTTATCACTAGGAACGTATGGCTACACCTTC. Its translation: CASTLSLGTYGYTF.